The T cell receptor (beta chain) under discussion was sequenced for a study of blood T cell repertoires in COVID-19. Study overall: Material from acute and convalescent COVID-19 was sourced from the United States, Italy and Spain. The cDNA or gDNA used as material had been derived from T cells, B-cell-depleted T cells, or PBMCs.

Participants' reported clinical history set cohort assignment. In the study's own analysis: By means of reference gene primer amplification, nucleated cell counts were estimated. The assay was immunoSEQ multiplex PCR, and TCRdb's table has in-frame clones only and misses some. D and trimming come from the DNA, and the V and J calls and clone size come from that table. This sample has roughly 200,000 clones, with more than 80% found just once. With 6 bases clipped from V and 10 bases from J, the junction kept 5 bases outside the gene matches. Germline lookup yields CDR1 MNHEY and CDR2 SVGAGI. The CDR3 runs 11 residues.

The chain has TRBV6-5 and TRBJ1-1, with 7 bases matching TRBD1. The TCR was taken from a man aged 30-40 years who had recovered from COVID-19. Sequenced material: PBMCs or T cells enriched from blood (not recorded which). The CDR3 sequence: CASSNRGRAFF. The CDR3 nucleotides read TGTGCCAGCAGCAACAGGGGAAGAGCTTTCTTT.